One sample yielded the 32 T cell receptor beta chains listed below, sequenced in a study of regulatory T cells in long-lasting Graves disease. With iRepertoire HTBI primers and Arm-PCR of CDR3 regions, TCR beta libraries were built. MiXCR, run by TCRdb on the multiplex PCR reads, gives a single entry per CDR3 protein. Of 350,000 to 500,000 distinct CDR3 sequences listed, around 20% are singletons. Regarding time point: persistent/refractory GD, antithyroid drugs over 5 years with positive TRAb. RNA from PBMCs was the source of the TCR library. Sample: peripheral blood mononuclear cells (PBMCs), taken when the disease was refractory, from a patient treated with antithyroid drugs. The receptor source for this set is a female donor with Graves disease.

The V gene is TRBV28, the J gene TRBJ1-1; D not certain. The CDR3 totals 13 residues. Trimming pared 6 bases from V and 6 bases from J, leaving 14 bases between. Germline CDR1 reads MDHEN; CDR2 reads SYDVKM. CDR3 in DNA: TGTGCCAGCAGATTGCCAACGTGCGCTGAAGCTTTCTTT. It specifies CASRLPTCAEAFF.

This clonotype has ten or more counts. This sequence joins TRBV2 and TRBJ2-7; 7 bases fit TRBD1. This CDR3 contains 17 residues. The V and J ends lost 6 bases and 1 base, in that order; junction bases with no gene match: 15. The V gene's germline CDR1 is SNHLY and CDR2 FYNNEI. The CDR3: CASRGQTLTSRSYEQYF. CDR3 coding DNA: TGTGCCAGCAGGGGACAGACCCTTACAAGCCGTTCCTACGAGCAGTACTTC.

V and J are TRBV7-9 and TRBJ2-1; 15 bases line up with TRBD2. V lost 5 bases, J lost 8 bases, and 13 bases stayed unmatched. This CDR3 has 18 amino acids. The germline V gene encodes CDR1 SEHNR and CDR2 FQNEAQ (reference sequence). The CDR3 DNA follows: TGTGCCAGCAGCCCCGGGACTAGCGGGAGGTTCGGGGGCGATGAGCAGTTCTTC. It codes for CASSPGTSGRFGGDEQFF.

This clonotype was seen a handful of times. The J gene is TRBJ1-5, the V gene TRBV20-1; no clear D. CDR1 is DFQATT and CDR2 is SNEGSKA in the germline V gene (reference sequence). The CDR3 totals 14 residues. V was clipped by 0 bases and J by 6 bases, with 12 bases between them. CDR3 region: CSARDGPWSQPQHF. The CDR3 DNA follows: TGCAGTGCTAGAGATGGCCCTTGGAGTCAGCCCCAGCATTTT.

At least ten counts were recorded for this clonotype. The chain has TRBV2 and TRBJ1-4; TRBD1 agrees at 8 bases. The junction had 1 base not matched to a gene; V was cut back by 5 bases and J by 5 bases. The germline V gene encodes CDR1 SNHLY and CDR2 FYNNEI. This CDR3 region has 13 residues. The CDR3 reads CASSNRGNEKLFF. The CDR3 region has the DNA TGTGCCAGCAGTAACAGGGGGAATGAAAAACTGTTTTTT.

This clonotype occurred many times. This chain links TRBV20-1 with TRBJ2-5, with TRBD1 identical over 7 bases. The ends lost 1 base at V and 5 bases at J; junction bases unmatched: 4. The V gene's germline CDR1 is DFQATT and CDR2 SNEGSKA (reference sequence). The CDR3 totals 13 residues. The CDR3 here is CSARGRGWETQYF. In DNA, the CDR3 is TGCAGTGCTAGAGGCAGGGGGTGGGAGACCCAGTACTTC.

This chain connects TRBV5-1 to TRBJ2-7, with a possible D match to TRBD2 (6 bases). The V gene's germline CDR1 is SGHRS and CDR2 YFSETQ. Trimming removed 4 bases from V and 2 bases from J, with 13 bases in between. This CDR3 spans 14 amino acids. The CDR3 nucleotides read TGCGCCAGCAGCCTGGGGGACTTTGCCTACGAGCAGTACTTC. Translating it yields CASSLGDFAYEQYF.

This clonotype was found a few times. J is TRBJ2-3 and V is TRBV6-1, with 9 bases matching TRBD2. Germline values: CDR1 MNHNS, CDR2 SASEGT. V lost 1 base, J lost 5 bases, and 7 bases stayed unmatched. This CDR3 region has 16 residues. CDR3 DNA: TGTGCCAGCAGTGAAGATGCGGGAGGGTTGAAAGATACGCAGTATTTT. Encoded protein: CASSEDAGGLKDTQYF.

This clonotype was detected ten times or more. The gene calls are TRBV27 and TRBJ1-1; a possible D gene is TRBD1 (6 bases). Looked up from germline, CDR1 is MNHEY and CDR2 is SMNVEV (reference sequence). The CDR3 sequence is 15 residues long. Trimming pared 5 bases from V and 1 base from J, leaving 14 bases between. The CDR3 bases are TGTGCCAGCAGTCCGACGGGGGGCGGGAACACTGAAGCTTTCTTT. It is translated as CASSPTGGGNTEAFF.

This clonotype showed up just once. A much larger clone lies a single base off, so this may be a read error. The CDR3 does not end in the conserved phenylalanine or tryptophan, so this is likely a read error. The V call is TRBV6-2 or TRBV6-3, the J call TRBJ2-7; 8 bases map to TRBD2. V was clipped by 5 bases and J by 6 bases; unmatched bases: 12. CDR3 length: 15 residues. Germline V gives CDR1 MNHEY, CDR2 SVGEGT. The CDR3 region has the DNA TGTGCCAGCAGTCCCACTGGCCGGGGGGGTGGCGAGCAGTACCTC. It yields the protein CASSPTGRGGGEQYL.

This clonotype occurred many times. The rearrangement links TRBV28 to TRBJ1-6, with D perhaps TRBD1 (6 bases). The CDR3 is 14 amino acids. Germline CDR1 reads MDHEN; CDR2 reads SYDVKM. The V gene lost 6 bases and the J gene lost 13 bases, with 19 bases spanning the gap. CDR3 bases: TGTGCCAGCAGCCGTCCCGGGACATTAAGTCCCCTCCACTTT. Its protein is CASSRPGTLSPLHF. Together with reference TRBV28 and TRBJ1-6, the CDR3 gives the full variable domain: DVKVTQSSRYLVKRTGEKVFLECVQDMDHENMFWYRQDPGLGLRLIYFSYDVKMKEKGDIPEGYSVSREKKERFSLILESASTNQTSMYLCASSRPGTLSPLHFGNGTRLTVT.

The chain carries TRBV24-1 and TRBJ2-6, with 10 bases matching TRBD1. In germline, CDR1 is KGHDR, CDR2 SFDVKD. CDR3 size: 16 residues. With 9 bases clipped from V and 3 bases from J, the junction kept 7 bases outside the gene matches. The CDR3 nucleotides are TGTGCCACCGCTACCGGGACAGGGGTTGGGGCCAACGTCCTGACTTTC. It is translated as CATATGTGVGANVLTF.

In its sample, this clonotype was seen many times. The rearrangement uses TRBV7-6 and TRBJ2-7; no clear D gene. V was pared by 1 base and J by 5 bases, with 15 bases between. CDR3 length: 15 amino acids. Per germline, CDR1 SGHVS and CDR2 FNYEAQ. The CDR3 spells CASSLVEGSTDEQYF. The CDR3 nucleotides read TGTGCCAGCAGCTTAGTCGAAGGGTCTACTGACGAGCAGTACTTC. Supplemented by reference TRBV7-6 and TRBJ2-7, the full variable domain reads GAGVSQSPRYKVTKRGQDVALRCDPISGHVSLYWYRQALGQGPEFLTYFNYEAQQDKSGLPNDRFSAERPEGSISTLTIQRTEQRDSAMYRCASSLVEGSTDEQYFGPGTRLTVT.

This sequence joins TRBV20-1 and TRBJ2-7, with D tentatively TRBD2 (5 bases). Trimming stripped 1 base from V and 5 bases from J, with 15 bases between. Looked up from germline, CDR1 is DFQATT and CDR2 is SNEGSKA (reference sequence). This CDR3 is 14 amino acids long. CDR3 sequence: CSARGRIKLHEQYF. In nucleotides, the CDR3 is TGCAGTGCTAGAGGGAGGATCAAGCTCCACGAGCAGTACTTC.

This clonotype was counted ten times or more. V gene TRBV11-2 combines with J gene TRBJ1-2, with D possibly TRBD1 on 6 matching bases. Trimming pared 5 bases from V and 0 bases from J, leaving 16 bases between. The germline V gene has CDR1 SGHAT and CDR2 FQNNGV. This CDR3 is 16 amino acids long. The CDR3 is CASSPNPGVSNYGYTF. CDR3 sequence (DNA): TGTGCCAGCAGCCCAAATCCAGGGGTCTCTAACTATGGCTACACCTTC.

This clonotype came up many times. The chain links TRBV20-1 to TRBJ2-7; D is perhaps TRBD2 (6 bases). In germline, CDR1 is DFQATT, CDR2 SNEGSKA (reference sequence). V gave up 7 bases and J gave up 7 bases, with 26 bases separating them. CDR3 length: 15 residues. DNA for the CDR3: TGCAGTGTGATAGGGCGGGACTTTCCTACGGGGGAGCAGTACTTC. This sequence encodes CSVIGRDFPTGEQYF.

This clonotype occurred many times. This chain connects TRBV12-3 or TRBV12-4 to TRBJ2-2; D remains ambiguous. V lost 3 bases and J lost 1, with 12 bases in between. The CDR3 has 16 residues. The CDR3 DNA is TGTGCCAGCAGTTTTATCGGTAGCTTGAACACCGGGGAGCTGTTTTTT. This sequence encodes CASSFIGSLNTGELFF.

This clonotype was counted at least ten times. The chain has TRBV28 and TRBJ2-7; possibly TRBD2 for D (6 bases). The length of the CDR3 is 13 residues. From germline, CDR1 is MDHEN and CDR2 SYDVKM. Trimming left V 1 base short and J 7 bases short, with 11 bases between. CDR3 DNA: TGTGCCAGCAGTTTATTCGCCGGGGGAGAGCAGTACTTC. Its protein product is CASSLFAGGEQYF.

The table lists this clonotype with a few counts. The chain joins TRBV20-1 to TRBJ1-4; no definite D call. The CDR3 is 14 residues long. V lost 2 bases and J lost 8, with 15 bases in between. Germline assignment: CDR1 DFQATT and CDR2 SNEGSKA (reference sequence). CDR3 DNA sequence: TGCAGTGCTAGATCCCGGGGTGGGCGCGAAAAACTGTTTTTT. Protein sequence: CSARSRGGREKLFF.

The chain combines TRBV10-3 with TRBJ2-3, with a possible D match to TRBD1 (6 bases). CDR1 ENHRY and CDR2 SYGVKD come from the germline V gene. The CDR3 length is 15 residues. V lost 4 bases to trimming and J lost 2 bases, with 13 bases between them. CDR3 sequence (DNA): TGTGCCATCAGTGGTACAGGGCACAACACAGATACGCAGTATTTT. Translated, it gives CAISGTGHNTDTQYF.

This clonotype has just a few counts. J is TRBJ1-3 and V is TRBV14; D is unresolved. The CDR3 is 13 amino acids. Germline V gives CDR1 SGHDN, CDR2 FVKESK. Trimming removed 1 base at V and 5 bases at J, with 6 bases between. In nucleotides, the CDR3 is TGTGCCAGCAGCCAAGGGCGGCGAAACACCATATATTTT. This encodes CASSQGRRNTIYF.

This clonotype was counted a single time. A read error may explain this, as a much larger clone is one base away. The rearrangement links TRBV11-1 to TRBJ2-4; D is unclear. CDR3 size: 15 residues. With 5 bases removed from V and 0 bases from J, the gap between germline ends came to 11 bases. Germline V lookup: CDR1 SGHAT, CDR2 FQDESV (reference sequence). Written as DNA, the CDR3 is TGTGCCAGCAGCCCCCCCTACTCAGCCAAAAACATTCAGTACTTC. It is translated as CASSPPYSAKNIQYF.

This clonotype came up a few times. This chain uses TRBV7-9 with TRBJ1-2; D ambiguous. Looked up from germline, CDR1 is SEHNR and CDR2 is FQNEAQ (reference sequence). The germline V and J ends were trimmed by 4 bases and 7 bases, with 19 bases remaining between them. The CDR3 runs to 15 residues. For the CDR3, the DNA is TGTGCCAGCAGCTCCTTCCCGGGCAGCGCGGGTGGCTACACCTTC. This translates into CASSSFPGSAGGYTF.

This clonotype came up many times. The rearrangement joins TRBV20-1 to TRBJ2-4, with TRBD2 identical over 7 bases. Germline CDR1 reads DFQATT; CDR2 reads SNEGSKA (reference sequence). The CDR3 consists of 13 residues. The V and J ends lost 3 bases and 5 bases, in that order; junction bases with no gene match: 4. DNA of the CDR3: TGCAGTGCTAGCCAGCGGGGTGAAAACATTCAGTACTTC. Its translation is CSASQRGENIQYF.

J is TRBJ1-3 and V is TRBV10-3; D may be TRBD1 (5 bases). The germline V gene encodes CDR1 ENHRY and CDR2 SYGVKD. Between the trimmed V and J ends, which lost 11 bases and 0 bases, there was a span of 11 bases. This CDR3 is 13 amino acids long. The CDR3 DNA reads as TGTGCCGTCGACCAGGGCTCTGGAAACACCATATATTTT. Amino acid sequence: CAVDQGSGNTIYF.

This clonotype was counted ten times or more. V gene TRBV28 combines with J gene TRBJ1-2; unclear D gene. The CDR3 runs 18 residues. Per the germline V gene, CDR1 is MDHEN and CDR2 is SYDVKM. V was pared by 5 bases and J by 3 bases, with 25 bases between. The CDR3 sequence: CASSTIPAGFGGDYGYTF. CDR3 in DNA: TGTGCCAGCAGTACAATACCGGCGGGATTTGGTGGGGACTATGGCTACACCTTC.

This clonotype was found a few times. This sequence joins TRBV4-2 and TRBJ2-6; 8 nucleotides agree with TRBD2. The length of the CDR3 is 17 residues. V dropped 1 base and J dropped 4; count of bases not matched to a gene: 6. CDR1 and CDR2 (germline): LGHNA, YNFKEQ. As DNA, the CDR3 is TGTGCCAGCAGCCAAGCGACTAGCGCGAAGGGGGCCAACGTCCTGACTTTC. This encodes CASSQATSAKGANVLTF.

This sequence joins TRBV20-1 and TRBJ1-2; D gene uncertain. CDR1 is DFQATT, CDR2 SNEGSKA, per germline (reference sequence). Trimming shortened V by 4 bases and J by 11 bases, and 14 bases separated the two germline ends. CDR3 length: 11 residues. CDR3 in amino acids: CSATIVQLYTF. The CDR3 bases are TGCAGTGCTACTATAGTACAACTATACACCTTC.

The chain has TRBV28 and TRBJ2-5, with 14 bases lining up with TRBD2. This CDR3 contains 16 residues. With V trimmed by 6 bases and J by 3 bases, 6 bases remained unmatched. CDR1 and CDR2 (germline): MDHEN, SYDVKM. The CDR3: CASSWGTSGSEETQYF. The CDR3 nucleotides read TGTGCCAGCAGCTGGGGGACTAGCGGGAGCGAAGAGACCCAGTACTTC.

This chain connects TRBV5-4 to TRBJ2-5, with a tentative D call TRBD2 (6 bases). Germline-derived CDR1 and CDR2 are SGHNT and YYREEE (reference sequence). This CDR3 region has 15 residues. V gave up 4 bases and J gave up 5 bases, with 18 bases separating them. The CDR3 region has the DNA TGTGCCAGCAGCGCGGGGACGGCAGTTTACGAGACCCAGTACTTC. Its translation is CASSAGTAVYETQYF.

This clonotype showed up just a few times. The genes are TRBV6-1 and TRBJ2-6, with 12 bases lining up with TRBD2. The CDR3 loop spans 19 amino acids. Germline lookup yields CDR1 MNHNS and CDR2 SASEGT. The ends lost 6 bases at V and 2 bases at J; junction bases unmatched: 11. CDR3 in amino acids: CASRARDLAGGTGANVLTF. CDR3 DNA sequence: TGTGCCAGCAGGGCGAGGGACCTAGCGGGAGGGACTGGGGCCAACGTCCTGACTTTC.

The chain carries TRBV28 and TRBJ2-7; D is possibly TRBD1 or TRBD2 (6 bases each). CDR3 length: 14 residues. From germline, CDR1 is MDHEN and CDR2 SYDVKM. V gave up 2 bases and J gave up 3 bases, with 11 bases separating them. The CDR3 region is CASSLQGRFYEQYF. DNA of the CDR3: TGTGCCAGCAGTTTACAGGGGAGGTTCTACGAGCAGTACTTC.